This is a list of T cell receptor beta chains from one sample in a study of cytomegalovirus exposure and HLA in healthy donors. The assay was immunoSEQ multiplex PCR, and TCRdb's table has in-frame clones only and misses some. The sample has under 150,000 clones, under 90% seen once. The specimen sequenced was PBMCs. These TCRs come from a middle-aged woman in good health and CMV-seronegative. Each CDR3 is given with its conserved first and last residue. D genes are given only for firm matches. Size tells how often a clone was seen (once, few, many) or the class of an expanded clone, and some rows leave it out.

CDR3 DNA | CDR3 protein | D gene | V gene | clone size | J gene
TGTCCCAGCAGTTTAGAGACAGGCCCATTCAATGAGCAGTTCTTC | CPSSLETGPFNEQFF | NA | TRBV27 | NA | TRBJ2-1
TGTGCCAGCAGTTATGAGGGACAAGGGAATCAGCCCCAGCATTTT | CASSYEGQGNQPQHF | NA | TRBV2 | NA | TRBJ1-5
TGCGCCAGCAGCTTGGAGGAGGTAGTCAATGAGCAGTTCTTC | CASSLEEVVNEQFF | NA | TRBV5-1 | NA | TRBJ2-1
TGCGCCAGCAGTCAACTTGGGACAGGGGGCCACAATGAGCAGTTCTTC | CASSQLGTGGHNEQFF | TRBD1 | TRBV23-1 | NA | TRBJ2-1
TGTGCCAGCAGAGCCGGACTCTTCTATAATTCACCCCTCCACTTT | CASRAGLFYNSPLHF | NA | TRBV6-5 | NA | TRBJ1-6
TGTGCCAGCAGCGTACAGGACTCCTACAATGAGCAGTTCTTC | CASSVQDSYNEQFF | NA | TRBV9 | NA | TRBJ2-1
TGTGCCAGCAGACGGGACAGGTCGGAGAACTATGGCTACACCTTC | CASRRDRSENYGYTF | TRBD1 | TRBV2 | NA | TRBJ1-2
TGTGCCAGCAGCATGAGGGAAACTAACTATGGCTACACCTTC | CASSMRETNYGYTF | NA | TRBV9 | once | TRBJ1-2
TGTGCCAGCAGCGCCGGTGGAGGGGTTAACACTGAAGCTTTCTTT | CASSAGGGVNTEAFF | NA | TRBV9 | NA | TRBJ1-1
TGTGCCAGCAGCCCACGCGGGGGACGGGATCAGCCCCAGCATTTT | CASSPRGGRDQPQHF | NA | TRBV5-6 | NA | TRBJ1-5
TGTGCCAGCAGCCTCGTGGGGGCAGGGGCAGGAAGTCCCTACGAGCAGTACTTC | CASSLVGAGAGSPYEQYF | NA | TRBV7-2 | NA | TRBJ2-7
TGTGCCAGCAGCCCGGGGCGGCTAATGGGGGCCCAAGAGACCCAGTACTTC | CASSPGRLMGAQETQYF | NA | TRBV5-4 | NA | TRBJ2-5
TGCGCCAGCAGCTTGGATGTCGGTGCGAGGAGGGAGACCCAGTACTTC | CASSLDVGARRETQYF | NA | TRBV5-1 | NA | TRBJ2-5
TGTGCCAGCAGCTTAACGCTGGGACAGGCCCGTATGGAGACCCAGTACTTC | CASSLTLGQARMETQYF | TRBD1 | TRBV7-9 | NA | TRBJ2-5
TGTGCCAGCAGCTCCCGACAGGGTTCCTCTGGAAACACCATATATTTT | CASSSRQGSSGNTIYF | TRBD1 | TRBV7-9 | NA | TRBJ1-3
TGTGCCAGCAGCGTAGGCCCCGGGGGGCCCGGGGAGCTGTTTTTT | CASSVGPGGPGELFF | NA | TRBV9 | NA | TRBJ2-2
TGTGCCAGCAGCCGTCGGGGAGAAGAGACCCAGTACTTC | CASSRRGEETQYF | NA | TRBV7-3 | NA | TRBJ2-5